Sequencing of this TCR beta chain was carried out in a study of blood T cell repertoires in COVID-19. About the research overall: Acute-phase and convalescent COVID-19 samples originated in the United States, Italy and Spain. In each case, the material was cDNA or gDNA derived from T cells, B-cell-depleted T cells, or PBMCs.

This clone has just one count. The CDR3 runs 18 residues. Germline CDR1 is SGHRS and CDR2 is YFSETQ. The V gene end was trimmed by 3 bases and the J gene end by 0 bases; junction bases not matched to a gene: 11. While infection was still active, Seattle patients were enrolled and then followed longitudinally. Assay: immunoSEQ multiplex PCR; the TCRdb copy retains only in-frame clones and omits some. Of about 150,000 clones in the sample, about 88% are singletons; the top ten hold roughly 8%. The J gene is TRBJ1-1, the V gene TRBV5-1, with 10 bases matching TRBD1. The receptor comes from a woman in her sixties with COVID-19, enrolled during active disease. Sequencing was carried out using peripheral blood. The CDR3, as DNA: TGCGCCAGCAGCTGGCTACTGGGACAGGGGATTATGAACACTGAAGCTTTCTTT. As protein: CASSWLLGQGIMNTEAFF.